Shown below are 22 T cell receptor beta chains from a single sample sequenced in a study of CD8 T cells in Susac syndrome. Random hexamers served to reverse transcribe roughly 0.45 to 1 ug RNA. Via MiXCR, TCRdb re-called the immunoSEQ multiplex PCR reads, giving one row per CDR3 protein. The repertoire holds approximately 120,000 distinct CDR3 sequences, with just under 95% as singletons. Material for sequencing was CD8+ T cells from PBMCs. These receptor sequences come from a human donor in good health.

The chain employs TRBV25-1 and TRBJ2-1, with TRBD2 matching over 9 bases. CDR3 size: 15 residues. Germline CDR1 is MGHDK and CDR2 is SYGVNS. Trimming removed 5 bases from V and 2 bases from J; junction bases left unmatched: 4. CDR3 amino acids: CASSNIAGAYNEQFF. CDR3 DNA sequence: TGTGCCAGCAGTAACATAGCGGGAGCCTACAATGAGCAGTTCTTC.

The rearrangement links TRBV20-1 to TRBJ2-4; D gene unclear. From germline, CDR1 is DFQATT and CDR2 SNEGSKA (reference sequence). Trimming left V 7 bases short and J 5 bases short, with 12 bases between. This CDR3 region has 12 residues. The CDR3 region has the DNA TGCAGTGTTCGGCAGGACCAAAACATTCAGTACTTC. This translates into CSVRQDQNIQYF.

This sequence joins TRBV30 and TRBJ1-5; D gene unclear. This CDR3 is 13 amino acids long. Trimming removed 0 bases at V and 12 bases at J, with 15 bases between. CDR1 is GTSNPN, CDR2 SVGIG, per germline (reference sequence). The CDR3 DNA reads TGTGCCTGGAGTGTACTAGGTACCAGAGGCCAGCATTTT. Translation gives CAWSVLGTRGQHF.

This chain joins TRBV19 and TRBJ2-1; TRBD2 matches 8 bases. Trimming removed 6 bases from V and 1 base from J; junction bases left unmatched: 8. Germline V lookup: CDR1 LNHDA, CDR2 SQIVND (reference sequence). The CDR3 has 16 amino acids. CDR3 amino acids: CASRESGGPSYNEQFF. CDR3 DNA sequence: TGTGCCAGTAGAGAGTCGGGAGGGCCTTCCTACAATGAGCAGTTCTTC.

This clonotype was counted a single time. The J gene is TRBJ2-5, the V gene TRBV7-8; 9 nucleotides match TRBD2. Trimming took 2 bases from V and 3 from J; bases not matched to a gene: 10. The germline V gene has CDR1 SGHVS and CDR2 FQNEAQ. This CDR3 is 17 amino acids long. CDR3 sequence reads: CASSLTTGGRAEETQYF. The CDR3 nucleotides read TGTGCCAGCAGCTTAACGACTGGCGGGAGGGCTGAAGAGACCCAGTACTTC.

The rearrangement joins TRBV7-9 to TRBJ2-3; D is unresolved. CDR1 SEHNR and CDR2 FQNEAQ come from the germline V gene (reference sequence). The length of the CDR3 is 13 residues. V was shortened by 0 bases and J by 5 bases, with 6 bases between the two germline ends. The CDR3 DNA reads TGTGCCAGCAGCTTAGCGTACCGAGATACGCAGTATTTT. Residues: CASSLAYRDTQYF.

This rearrangement joins TRBV9 to TRBJ1-3; tentatively, D is TRBD1 (5 bases). Trimming took off 1 base at V and 2 bases at J, with 16 bases between the two ends. The CDR3 sequence is 17 residues long. The germline V gene has CDR1 SGDLS and CDR2 YYNGEE. The CDR3 DNA is TGTGCCAGCAGCGTAACAGACCCTCAGGGAACTGGAAACACCATATATTTT. Its protein product is CASSVTDPQGTGNTIYF. Complete variable domain (other parts from reference TRBV9 and TRBJ1-3): DSGVTQTPKHLITATGQRVTLRCSPRSGDLSVYWYQQSLDQGLQFLIQYYNGEERAKGNILERFSAQQFPDLHSELNLSSLELGDSALYFCASSVTDPQGTGNTIYFGEGSWLTVV.

J is TRBJ1-2 and V is TRBV7-3, with 7 bases lining up with TRBD1. Per the germline V gene, CDR1 is SGHTA and CDR2 is FQGTGA. The CDR3 contains 18 residues. Germline trimming cut 2 bases from V and 0 bases from J; bases unmatched to any gene: 12. The CDR3 region has the DNA TGTGCCAGCAGCTTAGCCCCCTCTAACAGGGGAGCTAACTATGGCTACACCTTC. Its protein is CASSLAPSNRGANYGYTF.

The count of this clonotype is one. The chain has TRBV12-3 or TRBV12-4 and TRBJ2-1; D tentatively fits TRBD1 or TRBD2 (6 bases each). With 5 bases removed from V and 4 bases from J, the gap between germline ends came to 21 bases. The length of the CDR3 is 17 residues. The CDR3: CASSRDRGKGVYNEQFF. CDR3 coding DNA: TGTGCCAGCAGTCGAGATCGGGGGAAGGGGGTTTACAATGAGCAGTTCTTC.

This chain joins TRBV7-2 and TRBJ2-4, with 15 bases aligning to TRBD2. V lost 5 bases, J lost 0 bases, and 8 bases stayed unmatched. CDR3 length: 19 amino acids. The germline gives CDR1 SGHTA, CDR2 FQGNSA. The CDR3 loop is CASSPPGLAGGRAKNIQYF. The DNA of the CDR3 is TGTGCCAGCAGCCCGCCGGGACTAGCGGGAGGCCGAGCCAAAAACATTCAGTACTTC.

This chain links TRBV20-1 with TRBJ1-2; maybe TRBD1 (5 bases). Looked up from germline, CDR1 is DFQATT and CDR2 is SNEGSKA (reference sequence). This CDR3 contains 11 residues. Trimming took off 7 bases at V and 8 bases at J, with 14 bases between the two ends. As DNA, the CDR3 is TGCAGTGTTATCCAGGGTAGAGGCTACACCTTC. Translating it yields CSVIQGRGYTF.

V is TRBV12-3 or TRBV12-4 and J is TRBJ2-7; 13 nucleotides align to TRBD2. J gave up 5 bases and V 1 base, and 5 bases lay outside the gene matches. The CDR3 is 16 residues long. CDR3 protein: CASSLGLAGGIHEQYF. CDR3 coding DNA: TGTGCCAGCAGTTTAGGACTAGCGGGGGGCATCCACGAGCAGTACTTC.

This chain uses TRBV5-1 with TRBJ1-1, with TRBD1 matching 8 bases. V was clipped by 8 bases and J by 10 bases; unmatched bases: 10. CDR1 is SGHRS, CDR2 YFSETQ, per germline. The length of the CDR3 is 12 residues. The CDR3 spells CASRPGGWGAFF. The CDR3 DNA is TGCGCCAGTCGCCCAGGGGGCTGGGGAGCTTTCTTT.

The chain couples TRBV10-3 to TRBJ2-5, with 8 nucleotides matching TRBD1. CDR1 and CDR2 from the germline V gene are ENHRY and SYGVKD. The CDR3 is made up of 13 amino acids. Unmatched junction bases numbered 4, after V lost 7 bases and J lost 3 bases. CDR3: CAIKVTGEETQYF. The DNA of the CDR3 is TGTGCCATCAAAGTGACAGGGGAAGAGACCCAGTACTTC.

This clonotype was seen only a few times. The CDR3 region is CASSGVSEQYF. The CDR3 coding sequence is TGTGCCAGCAGTGGGGTTAGCGAGCAGTACTTC. The chain combines TRBV12-3 or TRBV12-4 with TRBJ2-7; the D is unclear. The CDR3 consists of 11 residues. The V gene lost 5 bases and the J gene lost 6 bases, with 8 bases spanning the gap.

J is TRBJ2-7 and V is TRBV7-2, with D possibly matching TRBD2 (6 bases). CDR3 length: 15 residues. V lost 1 base to trimming and J lost 0 bases, with 10 bases between them. CDR1 and CDR2 from the germline V gene are SGHTA and FQGNSA. The CDR3 sequence: CASSLEEGSSYEQYF. CDR3 sequence (DNA): TGTGCCAGCAGCTTAGAGGAGGGGAGCTCCTACGAGCAGTACTTC. Looking up the rest from reference TRBV7-2 and TRBJ2-7 gives the full variable domain: GAGVSQSPSNKVTEKGKDVELRCDPISGHTALYWYRQSLGQGLEFLIYFQGNSAPDKSGLPSDRFSAERTGGSVSTLTIQRTQQEDSAVYLCASSLEEGSSYEQYFGPGTRLTVT.

This clonotype has just one count. The V and J genes are TRBV5-6 and TRBJ2-7; possibly TRBD1 for D (6 bases). The V gene's germline CDR1 is SGHDT and CDR2 YYEEEE. The CDR3 has 17 residues. Trimming shortened V by 1 base and J by 2 bases, and 19 bases separated the two germline ends. The CDR3 region is CASSLIEGQGRTYEQYF. The CDR3 DNA reads as TGTGCCAGCAGCTTGATAGAAGGCCAGGGGCGCACCTACGAGCAGTACTTC. The full variable domain, its missing parts supplied by reference TRBV5-6 and TRBJ2-7, is DAGVTQSPTHLIKTRGQQVTLRCSPKSGHDTVSWYQQALGQGPQFIFQYYEEEERQRGNFPDRFSGHQFPNYSSELNVNALLLGDSALYLCASSLIEGQGRTYEQYFGPGTRLTVT.

In this sample, this clonotype turned up once. The chain joins TRBV5-1 to TRBJ2-7; D unclear. The V and J ends lost 3 bases and 7 bases respectively, with 8 bases between them. The CDR3 loop spans 11 amino acids. Germline-derived CDR1 and CDR2 are SGHRS and YFSETQ. The CDR3 loop reads CASSSAVEQYF. For the CDR3, the DNA is TGCGCCAGCAGCTCCGCGGTGGAGCAGTACTTC.

The V gene is TRBV7-2, the J gene TRBJ1-2; D is ambiguous. Germline values: CDR1 SGHTA, CDR2 FQGNSA. V was cut by 2 bases and J by 4 bases, with 11 bases left in between. The CDR3 is made up of 14 amino acids. CDR3 region: CASSLSTEPYGYTF. The CDR3 region has the DNA TGTGCCAGCAGCTTAAGCACGGAACCCTATGGCTACACCTTC.

The V gene is TRBV7-6, the J gene TRBJ2-7; D gene uncertain. Germline assignment: CDR1 SGHVS and CDR2 FNYEAQ. The V end lost 2 bases, the J end lost 0 bases, and 11 bases lay between the germline ends. This CDR3 comprises 15 residues. The CDR3 coding sequence is TGTGCCAGCAGCTTAAGCTCCGGGTACTCCTACGAGCAGTACTTC. It specifies CASSLSSGYSYEQYF.

About this clonotype: The junction departs from the called germline gene at one end, perhaps through a read error. This chain joins TRBV19 and TRBJ2-2, with 10 nucleotides matching TRBD2. This CDR3 contains 16 residues. CDR1 is LNHDA, CDR2 SQIVND, per germline (reference sequence). The CDR3 region is CASSMGLARFTGELLF. In DNA, the CDR3 is TGTGCCAGTAGTATGGGACTAGCGAGGTTCACCGGGGAGCTGTTGTTT.

The V gene is TRBV2, the J gene TRBJ2-5, with D hard to call. Germline CDR1 reads SNHLY; CDR2 reads FYNNEI. The CDR3 totals 12 residues. Trimming removed 7 bases at V and 1 base at J, with 7 bases between. CDR3: CASKWPQETQYF. DNA of the CDR3: TGTGCCAGCAAATGGCCCCAAGAGACCCAGTACTTC.